The 25 T cell receptor beta chains presented below share a single source sample, sequenced in a study of CD8 T cells in Susac syndrome. Random hexamers were used to reverse transcribe roughly 0.45 to 1 ug of RNA. TCRdb re-derived calls from the immunoSEQ multiplex PCR reads in MiXCR, one entry per CDR3 protein. The sample includes fewer than 250,000 distinct CDR3 sequences, approximately 94% of them seen just once. The sequenced sample consisted of CD4+ T cells from PBMCs. These receptors originate from a human donor in good health.

V is TRBV13 and J is TRBJ1-3, with D possibly matching TRBD1 (6 bases). V was clipped by 5 bases and J by 4 bases, with 18 bases between them. The CDR3 has 16 residues. CDR1 and CDR2 (germline): PRHDT, FYEKMQ (reference sequence). The CDR3 protein is CASSRGGRVSGNTIYF. Here the CDR3 DNA reads TGTGCCAGCAGCCGGGGGGGGCGGGTCTCGGGAAACACCATATATTTT.

This clonotype appeared a single time. The chain uses TRBV20-1 and TRBJ2-1; D is possibly TRBD2 (7 bases). Trimming left V 1 base short and J 5 bases short, with 18 bases between. The CDR3 length is 16 residues. Germline-derived CDR1 and CDR2 are DFQATT and SNEGSKA (reference sequence). The CDR3 region has the DNA TGCAGTGCTAGAGGCCCCCTGGGGGGGGGCCACAATGAGCAGTTCTTC. The encoded protein is CSARGPLGGGHNEQFF.

The genes are TRBV20-1 and TRBJ1-3; D uncertain. Deletions cut 0 bases from V and 0 bases from J, with 12 bases between. Germline V gene lookup returns CDR1 DFQATT and CDR2 SNEGSKA (reference sequence). The CDR3 runs to 16 residues. In DNA, the CDR3 is TGCAGTGCTAGAGAGCGATATTCCTTCTCTGGAAACACCATATATTTT. This gives the protein CSARERYSFSGNTIYF.

The V call is TRBV2, the J call TRBJ1-6; unclear D gene. This CDR3 has 14 amino acids. Germline CDR1 SNHLY, CDR2 FYNNEI. Trimming removed 6 bases at V and 5 bases at J, with 11 bases between. The CDR3 region has the DNA TGTGCCAGCAGGCGAGACATTGATAATTCACCCCTCCACTTT. Protein product: CASRRDIDNSPLHF.

The chain links TRBV11-2 to TRBJ2-7; D is ambiguous. V shed 1 base and J shed 3 bases, with 7 bases lying between them. The germline gives CDR1 SGHAT, CDR2 FQNNGV. The CDR3 covers 13 residues. The CDR3 loop reads CASSLGSIYEQYV. In nucleotides, the CDR3 is TGTGCCAGCAGCTTAGGCAGCATCTACGAGCAGTACGTC.

The rearrangement uses TRBV7-6 and TRBJ2-7; TRBD1 might be the D (5 bases). The CDR3 extends over 14 amino acids. Germline V gene sequence: CDR1 SGHVS, CDR2 FNYEAQ. The V end was cut by 0 bases, the J end by 2 bases, with 8 bases between. This CDR3 reads CASSLAGAPYEQYF. The CDR3 nucleotides are TGTGCCAGCAGCTTAGCAGGGGCGCCCTACGAGCAGTACTTC.

The gene calls are TRBV6-5 and TRBJ1-6, with a weak D call TRBD1 (6 bases). CDR3 length: 14 residues. Germline V gene sequence: CDR1 MNHEY, CDR2 SVGAGI. V shed 4 bases and J shed 7 bases, with 11 bases lying between them. CDR3 in DNA: TGTGCCAGCAGTTCCGGGACATCCAATTCACCCCTCCACTTT. Translated: CASSSGTSNSPLHF.

Only one count was recorded for this clonotype. This chain uses TRBV7-9 with TRBJ1-2; D is possibly TRBD1 (5 bases). Germline V gives CDR1 SEHNR, CDR2 FQNEAQ (reference sequence). V was trimmed by 0 bases and J by 6 bases, leaving 11 bases between them. CDR3 length: 14 residues. The CDR3: CASSLAGQGHGYTF. CDR3 DNA: TGTGCCAGCAGCTTAGCGGGCCAGGGCCATGGCTACACCTTC.

The chain couples TRBV7-9 to TRBJ2-2; D is uncertain. CDR3 length: 16 amino acids. The V gene lost 7 bases and the J gene lost 0 bases, with 15 bases spanning the gap. From germline, CDR1 is SEHNR and CDR2 FQNEAQ (reference sequence). CDR3 sequence (DNA): TGTGCCAGCATCCCCCCCACACTGCCGAACACCGGGGAGCTGTTTTTT. Translation gives CASIPPTLPNTGELFF.

This chain uses TRBV6-5 with TRBJ1-5; TRBD1 might be the D (5 bases). Between the trimmed V and J ends, which lost 5 bases and 4 bases, there was a span of 12 bases. Germline lookup yields CDR1 MNHEY and CDR2 SVGAGI. This CDR3 region has 14 residues. The DNA of the CDR3 is TGTGCCAGCAGTCAGGGATTAGGGAATCAGCCCCAGCATTTT. Translation: CASSQGLGNQPQHF.

This clonotype was detected only a few times. The gene calls are TRBV18 and TRBJ2-2; 8 nucleotides align to TRBD1. The trim removed 5 bases at V and 0 bases at J, leaving 2 bases unmatched. Germline V gene sequence: CDR1 KGHSH, CDR2 LQKENI. CDR3 length: 15 amino acids. CDR3: CASSATGANTGELFF. DNA of the CDR3: TGTGCCAGCTCAGCGACAGGGGCGAACACCGGGGAGCTGTTTTTT.

The chain couples TRBV20-1 to TRBJ1-5; tentative D call: TRBD1 (6 bases). The CDR3 sequence is 14 residues long. Germline assignment: CDR1 DFQATT and CDR2 SNEGSKA (reference sequence). The V end lost 1 base, the J end lost 11 bases, and 18 bases lay between the germline ends. The CDR3 bases are TGCAGTGCTAGAGCTACTTCGGCCGAGGGGGCCCAGCATTTT. Amino acid sequence: CSARATSAEGAQHF.

The chain is built from TRBV5-5 and TRBJ1-6; D gene unclear. The CDR3 consists of 15 residues. With 4 bases removed from V and 3 bases from J, the gap between germline ends came to 11 bases. Germline CDR1 SGHKS, CDR2 YYEKEE (reference sequence). CDR3 sequence (DNA): TGTGCCAGCAGCCGGAACAGCGTCTATAATTCACCCCTCCACTTT. It yields the protein CASSRNSVYNSPLHF.

V is TRBV29-1 and J is TRBJ1-2, with TRBD1 matching over 8 bases. The J segment lost 7 bases and the V segment lost 3 bases, leaving 16 bases of the junction unmatched. Per the germline V gene, CDR1 is SQVTM and CDR2 is ANQGSEA. The CDR3 loop spans 16 amino acids. CDR3 loop: CSVEEQGAQKIGGYTF. The CDR3, as DNA: TGCAGCGTTGAGGAGCAGGGGGCGCAGAAGATTGGTGGCTACACCTTC.

The chain links TRBV6-5 to TRBJ1-1; D not certain. Germline lookup yields CDR1 MNHEY and CDR2 SVGAGI. The CDR3 totals 13 residues. V lost 6 bases and J lost 7, with 15 bases in between. CDR3 amino acids: CASRLTREGEAFF. In nucleotides, the CDR3 is TGTGCCAGCAGACTCACAAGGGAAGGTGAAGCTTTCTTT.

This clonotype was detected once. In DNA form, the CDR3 reads TGTGCCAGCAGCTTGAGCCTTACCAACACCGGGGAGCTGTTTTTT. Translated: CASSLSLTNTGELFF. The chain links TRBV5-6 to TRBJ2-2; no reliable D call. CDR1 and CDR2 (germline): SGHDT, YYEEEE. This CDR3 comprises 15 residues. V was trimmed by 1 base and J by 2 bases, leaving 9 bases between them.

The rearrangement links TRBV5-6 to TRBJ1-3; D is undetermined. Trimming removed 4 bases from V and 1 base from J, with 9 bases in between. The CDR3 spans 14 residues. Germline assignment: CDR1 SGHDT and CDR2 YYEEEE. In DNA form, the CDR3 reads TGTGCCAGCAGCGCGGTAGTTTCTGGAAACACCATATATTTT. It codes for CASSAVVSGNTIYF.

The chain is built from TRBV5-7 and TRBJ2-7; D is unresolved. TRBV5-7 is marked as an open reading frame, function uncertain. The CDR3 consists of 13 residues. Trimming removed 4 bases from V and 3 bases from J, with 11 bases in between. The CDR3 region has the DNA TGTGCCAGCAGCCCTACCGACGGCTACGAGCAGTACGTC. Translation gives CASSPTDGYEQYV.

The chain employs TRBV28 and TRBJ1-5; 8 nucleotides agree with TRBD1. This CDR3 contains 16 residues. Germline V gene sequence: CDR1 MDHEN, CDR2 SYDVKM. V trimming: 2 bases; J trimming: 3 bases; junction bases outside the gene matches: 6. The CDR3 bases are TGTGCCAGCAGTTTAAGACAGGGGAGGAACAATCAGCCCCAGCATTTT. Translation gives CASSLRQGRNNQPQHF.

The chain joins TRBV6-1 to TRBJ1-6; possible D gene TRBD1, 5 bases. The CDR3 sequence is 15 residues long. V lost 4 bases to trimming and J lost 8 bases, with 15 bases between them. Germline V gene sequence: CDR1 MNHNS, CDR2 SASEGT. The CDR3 DNA sequence: TGTGCCAGCAGTGGAACCTCACAGGTGGATTCACCCCTCCACTTT. It is translated as CASSGTSQVDSPLHF.

The chain carries TRBV9 and TRBJ1-2; perhaps TRBD1 as D (5 bases). The germline V and J ends were trimmed by 0 bases and 13 bases, with 13 bases remaining between them. The CDR3 runs to 12 residues. Per the germline V gene, CDR1 is SGDLS and CDR2 is YYNGEE. The CDR3 spells CASSVGTGPVTF. For the CDR3, the DNA is TGTGCCAGCAGCGTAGGTACAGGCCCCGTCACCTTC.

The chain links TRBV6-1 to TRBJ2-7, with 7 bases lining up with TRBD1. There are 16 residues in the CDR3. V shed 5 bases and J 2 bases; nucleotides not matched to a gene: 12. The germline V gene encodes CDR1 MNHNS and CDR2 SASEGT. CDR3 loop: CASSRKTGLSTYEQYF. CDR3 bases: TGTGCCAGCAGTAGAAAGACAGGGCTTTCAACCTACGAGCAGTACTTC.

The chain couples TRBV2 to TRBJ2-2, with D uncertain. The CDR3 has 17 residues. V lost 3 bases and J lost 0, with 14 bases in between. Germline V CDR1 and CDR2: SNHLY, FYNNEI. CDR3 coding DNA: TGTGCCAGCAGTGATTCTAAGTTGGCCGCGAACACCGGGGAGCTGTTTTTT. It specifies CASSDSKLAANTGELFF.

The chain recombines TRBV4-1 with TRBJ2-6, with 8 nucleotides matching TRBD1. In germline, CDR1 is MGHRA, CDR2 YSYEKL. The length of the CDR3 is 18 residues. Trimming at V came to 0 bases and at J to 2 bases, leaving 6 bases not matched to a gene. The CDR3 sequence: CASSQDKTGVTGANVLTF. The CDR3, as DNA: TGCGCCAGCAGCCAAGACAAGACAGGGGTTACTGGGGCCAACGTCCTGACTTTC.

The chain joins TRBV20-1 to TRBJ2-4, with D perhaps TRBD1 or TRBD2 (6 bases each). CDR3 length: 15 amino acids. CDR1 and CDR2 (germline): DFQATT, SNEGSKA (reference sequence). Trimming shortened V by 5 bases and J by 6 bases, and 20 bases separated the two germline ends. As DNA, the CDR3 is TGCAGTGCTCCCTGGGGACTCCCGGACAGAAACATTCAGTACTTC. Its protein is CSAPWGLPDRNIQYF.